These 23 T cell receptor beta chains came from one sample sequenced in a study of identical twins. TCRdb re-called the 5' RACE reads through MiXCR, storing one row per CDR3 protein. The repertoire includes some 590,000 distinct CDR3 sequences, more than 9% of them detected once, and 2.5% to 3% sits in the top ten. This sample was also put to use in a study of yellow fever vaccine responses in identical twins.

Sequencing was performed on PBMCs. The receptor set was obtained from a woman in her late teens or twenties in good health.

The genes are TRBV9 and TRBJ1-5; TRBD1 aligns across 8 bases. The CDR3 is 15 amino acids. Germline trimming cut 3 bases from V and 5 bases from J; bases unmatched to any gene: 7. Germline CDR1 is SGDLS and CDR2 is YYNGEE. CDR3 loop: CASSARTGLDQPQHF. For the CDR3, the DNA is TGTGCCAGCAGCGCCCGGACAGGGTTGGATCAGCCCCAGCATTTT.

The rearrangement joins TRBV28 to TRBJ1-5; D gene uncertain. The V gene lost 3 bases and the J gene lost 6 bases, with 15 bases spanning the gap. Germline V gene lookup returns CDR1 MDHEN and CDR2 SYDVKM. The CDR3 is 15 amino acids. This CDR3 is CASSFLLGEGQPQHF. CDR3 DNA: TGTGCCAGCAGTTTCCTGCTCGGGGAAGGTCAGCCCCAGCATTTT.

The J gene is TRBJ1-4, the V gene TRBV10-3; D gene uncertain. Germline lookup yields CDR1 ENHRY and CDR2 SYGVKD. The CDR3 is 12 amino acids. V was pared by 2 bases and J by 8 bases, with 6 bases between. CDR3 loop: CAISEAEEKLFF. The DNA for the CDR3 is TGTGCCATCAGTGAGGCAGAGGAAAAACTGTTTTTT.

This clonotype was picked up many times. CDR3 protein: CASSPPAGSDTQYF. In nucleotides, the CDR3 is TGCGCCAGCAGCCCTCCCGCGGGGTCAGATACGCAGTATTTT. V gene TRBV5-1 combines with J gene TRBJ2-3, with D maybe TRBD2 (6 bases). Trimming pared 4 bases from V and 4 bases from J, leaving 13 bases between. This CDR3 contains 14 residues. Germline V gives CDR1 SGHRS, CDR2 YFSETQ.

This clonotype was seen ten or more times. The gene calls are TRBV12-3 or TRBV12-4 and TRBJ2-7; TRBD1 matches 7 bases. This CDR3 is 14 amino acids long. J lost 4 bases, V lost 4 bases, and 7 bases had no gene match. This CDR3 reads CASSSRDSRYEQYF. Here the CDR3 DNA reads TGTGCCAGCAGTTCCCGGGACAGCCGATACGAGCAGTACTTC.

The chain joins TRBV27 to TRBJ2-3, with D possibly being TRBD1 or TRBD2 (5 bases each). The germline CDR1 and CDR2 sequences are MNHEY and SMNVEV (reference sequence). Trimming cost V 1 base and J 6 bases, with 14 bases left between them. CDR3 size: 15 residues. In DNA form, the CDR3 reads TGTGCCAGCAGTTTATGGTCAGGGAGAGATGATACGCAGTATTTT. Translated: CASSLWSGRDDTQYF.

The V call is TRBV7-8, the J call TRBJ2-5, with D possibly called TRBD1 or TRBD2 (6 bases each). V lost 4 bases and J 0 bases, leaving 9 bases between the germline ends. Germline V lookup: CDR1 SGHVS, CDR2 FQNEAQ. This CDR3 region has 14 residues. Written as DNA, the CDR3 is TGTGCCAGCAGCTCGCGGGACAACCAAGAGACCCAGTACTTC. Encoded protein: CASSSRDNQETQYF.

In this sample, this clonotype turned up many times. The J gene is TRBJ2-7, the V gene TRBV3-1; D is uncertain. CDR3 length equals 15 residues. Germline V gives CDR1 LGHDT, CDR2 YNNKEL (reference sequence). Trimming left V 3 bases short and J 2 bases short, with 14 bases between. In DNA, the CDR3 is TGTGCCAGCAGCCAGGTTGGAGCCGGTACCTACGAGCAGTACTTC. Translation: CASSQVGAGTYEQYF.

The CDR3 DNA is TGTGCCAGCAAGGCCTGGACTAGCGGGGCATCAGATACGCAGTATTTT. Protein product: CASKAWTSGASDTQYF. The chain recombines TRBV12-3 or TRBV12-4 with TRBJ2-3, with 12 bases identical to TRBD2. Trimming took 7 bases from V and 4 from J; bases not matched to a gene: 9. The length of the CDR3 is 16 residues.

This clonotype showed up just a few times. The CDR3 region is CASSQESRVGELFF. Here the CDR3 DNA reads TGTGCCAGCAGCCAAGAATCCCGGGTCGGGGAGCTGTTTTTT. V and J are TRBV3-1 and TRBJ2-2; D is unresolved. The CDR3 consists of 14 residues. V was shortened by 0 bases and J by 7 bases, with 9 bases between the two germline ends. Per germline, CDR1 LGHDT and CDR2 YNNKEL (reference sequence).

The CDR3 bases are TGTGCCAGCAGCCTCGGGGTAGAGGTCCAGTACTTC. This gives the protein CASSLGVEVQYF. J is TRBJ2-5 and V is TRBV7-9, with a tentative D call TRBD2 (5 bases). This CDR3 has 12 residues. V was shortened by 5 bases and J by 10 bases, with 14 bases between the two germline ends. Germline V gene sequence: CDR1 SEHNR, CDR2 FQNEAQ (reference sequence).

This clonotype was recorded many times. The CDR3: CSVVDRPYNEQFF. The CDR3 coding sequence is TGCAGCGTTGTGGACAGACCCTACAATGAGCAGTTCTTC. This chain links TRBV29-1 with TRBJ2-1, with TRBD1 as a possible D gene (6 bases). The CDR3 is 13 amino acids. Looked up from germline, CDR1 is SQVTM and CDR2 is ANQGSEA. Trimming cost V 4 bases and J 2 bases, with 9 bases left between them.

This clonotype was seen ten or more times. The J gene is TRBJ2-2, the V gene TRBV11-3; D is possibly TRBD1 or TRBD2 (5 bases each). Looked up from germline, CDR1 is SGHNT and CDR2 is YENEEA. This CDR3 comprises 14 residues. Deletions cut 1 base from V and 3 bases from J, with 6 bases between. The CDR3 DNA follows: TGTGCCAGCAGCTTAGGAGGGGACACCGGGGAGCTGTTTTTT. Protein sequence: CASSLGGDTGELFF.

This clonotype was counted many times. The chain is built from TRBV29-1 and TRBJ2-1; D unresolved. The CDR3 is 14 residues long. V gave up 2 bases and J gave up 2 bases, with 10 bases separating them. Germline V gene lookup returns CDR1 SQVTM and CDR2 ANQGSEA. DNA of the CDR3: TGCAGCGTTGAACGCGGTATACCCTACAATGAGCAGTTCTTC. It codes for CSVERGIPYNEQFF.

V and J are TRBV20-1 and TRBJ2-6, with TRBD2 identical over 8 bases. The V gene's germline CDR1 is DFQATT and CDR2 SNEGSKA (reference sequence). The ends lost 0 bases at V and 2 bases at J; junction bases unmatched: 6. The CDR3 covers 17 residues. The CDR3 spells CSARDLGRAAGANVLTF. CDR3 DNA: TGCAGTGCTAGAGATCTCGGGAGGGCCGCTGGGGCCAACGTCCTGACTTTC.

This clonotype was seen many times. The V gene is TRBV29-1, the J gene TRBJ2-3, with TRBD2 as a possible D gene (6 bases). Germline V lookup: CDR1 SQVTM, CDR2 ANQGSEA. This CDR3 comprises 13 residues. The V and J ends lost 3 bases and 6 bases respectively, with 13 bases between them. The CDR3 nucleotides read TGCAGCGTTGAGGACGGGAGTGGTGATACGCAGTATTTT. Translated: CSVEDGSGDTQYF.

The chain carries TRBV7-9 and TRBJ2-2; 8 bases line up with TRBD2. CDR3 length: 14 amino acids. V was clipped by 8 bases and J by 6 bases; unmatched bases: 8. Looked up from germline, CDR1 is SEHNR and CDR2 is FQNEAQ (reference sequence). The CDR3 loop reads CASVLRGGSGELFF. CDR3 coding DNA: TGTGCCAGCGTGCTTCGGGGGGGATCCGGGGAGCTGTTTTTT.

This clonotype has only a few counts. The chain combines TRBV19 with TRBJ1-1, with 9 nucleotides matching TRBD1. Looked up from germline, CDR1 is LNHDA and CDR2 is SQIVND (reference sequence). V shed 8 bases and J 6 bases; nucleotides not matched to a gene: 13. The CDR3 consists of 15 residues. CDR3: CASSRLTGGEAEAFF. The CDR3 DNA reads TGTGCCAGTTCCCGATTGACAGGGGGGGAAGCTGAAGCTTTCTTT.

This chain links TRBV6-1 with TRBJ2-2; 10 bases map to TRBD2. Germline V CDR1 and CDR2: MNHNS, SASEGT. J lost 4 bases, V lost 5 bases, and 4 bases had no gene match. There are 15 residues in the CDR3. Written as DNA, the CDR3 is TGTGCCAGCAGTATAGCGGGAGGAGGCACCGGGGAGCTGTTTTTT. As protein: CASSIAGGGTGELFF.

The chain uses TRBV5-1 and TRBJ2-1; D remains ambiguous. Trimming took off 4 bases at V and 8 bases at J, with 10 bases between the two ends. Germline loops: CDR1 SGHRS, CDR2 YFSETQ. This CDR3 contains 12 residues. The CDR3 coding sequence is TGCGCCAGCAGCCCGGGCTCAGATGAGCAGTTCTTC. It yields the protein CASSPGSDEQFF.

The chain joins TRBV11-2 to TRBJ2-3; 9 positions agree with TRBD1. The germline CDR1 and CDR2 sequences are SGHAT and FQNNGV. Germline trimming cut 3 bases from V and 6 bases from J; bases unmatched to any gene: 7. The length of the CDR3 is 15 residues. The DNA for the CDR3 is TGTGCCAGCAGCTTGCGGGACAGGGTTATGGATACGCAGTATTTT. It is translated as CASSLRDRVMDTQYF.

The chain recombines TRBV5-1 with TRBJ2-5, with unresolved D. Per germline, CDR1 SGHRS and CDR2 YFSETQ. V was clipped by 4 bases and J by 6 bases, with 7 bases between them. The CDR3 is made up of 11 amino acids. CDR3 in DNA: TGCGCCAGCAGCATTGAGCAGACCCAGTACTTC. This encodes CASSIEQTQYF.

The chain carries TRBV20-1 and TRBJ2-7, with D tentatively TRBD2 (6 bases). Trimming left V 0 bases short and J 3 bases short, with 12 bases between. CDR1 and CDR2 (germline): DFQATT, SNEGSKA (reference sequence). The CDR3 loop spans 14 amino acids. In DNA, the CDR3 is TGCAGTGCTAGAGAACTAGCCGGGCGCTACGAGCAGTACTTC. Amino acids: CSARELAGRYEQYF.